This passage covers 11 T cell receptor beta chains from one sample sequenced in a study of blood T cells in healthy people across ages. Using a J-beta primer mix together with a sample-barcoded 5' primer, a second PCR was run for roughly 6 to 11 cycles. TCRdb called the 5' RACE reads again in MiXCR, with one record for every CDR3 protein. The sample records 1,500,000 or so distinct CDR3 sequences, 59% being singletons. Sequencing was carried out using blood. The receptors here all came from a man between 18 and 35 years old in good health.

The chain carries TRBV6-1 and TRBJ2-1; 11 positions match TRBD2. CDR3 length: 16 amino acids. CDR1 and CDR2 (germline): MNHNS, SASEGT. Trimming cost V 4 bases and J 9 bases; bases outside gene matches: 11. The CDR3: CASSVPGSGRAGEQFF. The CDR3 DNA reads TGTGCCAGCAGTGTGCCAGGTAGCGGGAGGGCCGGTGAGCAGTTCTTC.

V and J are TRBV2 and TRBJ2-3; no clear D gene. CDR1 and CDR2 (germline): SNHLY, FYNNEI. Trimming cost V 7 bases and J 3 bases, with 11 bases left between them. The CDR3 length is 13 residues. CDR3 amino acids: CASTSVNTDTQYF. The CDR3 DNA follows: TGTGCCAGCACTAGTGTAAATACAGATACGCAGTATTTT.

The chain links TRBV29-1 to TRBJ2-4; D not certain. The DNA end is more similar to TRBJ2-7, so the J call may be wrong. Germline values: CDR1 SQVTM, CDR2 ANQGSEA. The CDR3 runs to 12 residues. The CDR3 loop reads CSVVERTYEQYF. The CDR3 region has the DNA TGCAGCGTTGTGGAAAGGACCTACGAGCAGTACTTC.

This clonotype was seen just once. The chain employs TRBV7-2 and TRBJ1-2; no reliable D call. The CDR3 is made up of 14 amino acids. V lost 3 bases, J lost 0 bases, and 8 bases lay in between. The germline V gene encodes CDR1 SGHTA and CDR2 FQGNSA. This CDR3 is CASSFFGTNYGYTF. The CDR3 DNA reads TGTGCCAGCAGCTTCTTCGGAACTAACTATGGCTACACCTTC.

This clonotype showed up just once. The chain carries TRBV25-1 and TRBJ2-1, with 12 bases fitting TRBD2. The CDR3 length is 15 residues. The junction had 2 bases not matched to a gene; V was cut back by 1 base and J by 7 bases. In germline, CDR1 is MGHDK, CDR2 SYGVNS. The CDR3 here is CASSEFGLAGNEQFF. The CDR3 bases are TGTGCCAGCAGTGAATTCGGACTAGCGGGAAATGAGCAGTTCTTC.

This clonotype has a handful of counts. The chain recombines TRBV2 with TRBJ1-6; possible D gene TRBD1, 5 bases. V was pared by 1 base and J by 10 bases, with 14 bases between. Germline V gene sequence: CDR1 SNHLY, CDR2 FYNNEI. This CDR3 spans 15 amino acids. This chain's CDR3 is CASSEGRTSVSPLHF. CDR3 nucleotide sequence: TGTGCCAGCAGTGAAGGGCGGACATCAGTATCACCCCTCCACTTT. The variable domain in full, with the rest retrieved from reference TRBV2 and TRBJ1-6, is EPEVTQTPSHQVTQMGQEVILRCVPISNHLYFYWYRQILGQKVEFLVSFYNNEISEKSEIFDDQFSVERPDGSNFTLKIRSTKLEDSAMYFCASSEGRTSVSPLHFGNGTRLTVT.

The gene calls are TRBV4-1 and TRBJ1-4; a weak D match, TRBD1 (5 bases). CDR1 is MGHRA and CDR2 is YSYEKL in the germline V gene. The V and J ends lost 4 bases and 1 base respectively, with 16 bases between them. The CDR3 is made up of 17 amino acids. CDR3 loop: CASSPGTPGLTNEKLFF. The CDR3 DNA sequence: TGCGCCAGCAGCCCTGGGACCCCGGGGCTAACTAATGAAAAACTGTTTTTT.

This clonotype has only one observation. This chain uses TRBV14 with TRBJ1-2, with 7 bases aligning to TRBD1. The CDR3 is 14 amino acids. CDR1 is SGHDN and CDR2 is FVKESK in the germline V gene. Trimming cost V 5 bases and J 4 bases; bases outside gene matches: 7. CDR3 protein: CASSVGTAFYGYTF. DNA of the CDR3: TGTGCCAGCAGCGTCGGGACAGCCTTCTATGGCTACACCTTC.

The V call is TRBV6-5, the J call TRBJ1-2; D is possibly TRBD1 (5 bases). This CDR3 has 15 residues. Trimming shortened V by 6 bases and J by 3 bases, and 17 bases separated the two germline ends. Germline V gene data show CDR1 as MNHEY and CDR2 as SVGAGI. For the CDR3, the DNA is TGTGCCAGCAGACCACTAGGGGACTCACACTATGGCTACACCTTC. As protein: CASRPLGDSHYGYTF.

This chain uses TRBV24-1 with TRBJ2-1; no reliable D call. Looked up from germline, CDR1 is KGHDR and CDR2 is SFDVKD. V lost 6 bases, J lost 0 bases, and 8 bases lay in between. CDR3 length: 14 amino acids. The CDR3 here is CATSHLSSYNEQFF. The CDR3 DNA reads TGTGCCACCAGTCATCTCAGCTCCTACAATGAGCAGTTCTTC.

The chain carries TRBV18 and TRBJ2-5; a possible D gene is TRBD1 (6 bases). V was pared by 5 bases and J by 11 bases, with 18 bases between. Germline lookup yields CDR1 KGHSH and CDR2 LQKENI. The CDR3 loop spans 13 amino acids. The CDR3 loop is CASSSLQDRGQYF. CDR3 nucleotides: TGTGCCAGCTCAAGCCTACAGGACAGAGGGCAGTACTTC.